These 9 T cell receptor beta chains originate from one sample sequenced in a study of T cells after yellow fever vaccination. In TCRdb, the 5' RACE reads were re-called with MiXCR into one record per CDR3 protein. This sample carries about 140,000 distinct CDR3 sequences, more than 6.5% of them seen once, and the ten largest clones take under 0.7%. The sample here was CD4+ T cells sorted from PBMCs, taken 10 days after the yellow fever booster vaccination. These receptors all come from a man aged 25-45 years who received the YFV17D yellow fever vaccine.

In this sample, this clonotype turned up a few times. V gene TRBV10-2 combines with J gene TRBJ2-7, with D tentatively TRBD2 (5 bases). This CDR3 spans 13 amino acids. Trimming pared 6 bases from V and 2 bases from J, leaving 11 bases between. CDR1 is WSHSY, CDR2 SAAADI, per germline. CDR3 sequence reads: CASRALATYEQYF. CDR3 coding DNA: TGCGCCAGCAGGGCTCTAGCCACCTACGAGCAGTACTTC.

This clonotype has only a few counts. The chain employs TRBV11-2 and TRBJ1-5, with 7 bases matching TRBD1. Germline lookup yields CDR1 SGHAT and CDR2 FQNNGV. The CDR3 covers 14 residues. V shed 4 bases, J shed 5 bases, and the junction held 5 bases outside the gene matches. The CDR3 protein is CASSSQGGYQPQHF. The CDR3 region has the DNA TGTGCCAGCAGCTCCCAGGGGGGATATCAGCCCCAGCATTTT.

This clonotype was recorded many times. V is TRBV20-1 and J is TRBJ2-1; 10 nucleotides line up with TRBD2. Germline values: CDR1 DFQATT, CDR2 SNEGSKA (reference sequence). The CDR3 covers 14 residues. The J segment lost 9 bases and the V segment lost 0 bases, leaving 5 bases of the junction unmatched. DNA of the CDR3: TGCAGTGCTAGAGAGGCTAGCGGGAGTCTTGAGCAGTTCTTC. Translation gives CSAREASGSLEQFF.

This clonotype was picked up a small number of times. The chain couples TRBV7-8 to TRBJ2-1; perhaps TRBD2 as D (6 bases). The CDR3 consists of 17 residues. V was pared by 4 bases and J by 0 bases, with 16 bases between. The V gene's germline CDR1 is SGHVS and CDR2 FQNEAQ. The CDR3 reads CASSSPGVVSSYNEQFF. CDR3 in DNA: TGTGCCAGCAGCTCACCGGGGGTAGTGAGCTCCTACAATGAGCAGTTCTTC.

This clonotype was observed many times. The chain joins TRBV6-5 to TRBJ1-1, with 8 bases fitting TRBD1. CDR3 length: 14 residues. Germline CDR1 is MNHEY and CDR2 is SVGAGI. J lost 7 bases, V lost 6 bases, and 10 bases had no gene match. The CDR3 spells CASSPAGGLGEAFF. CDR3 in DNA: TGTGCCAGCAGCCCCGCAGGGGGCCTGGGTGAAGCTTTCTTT.

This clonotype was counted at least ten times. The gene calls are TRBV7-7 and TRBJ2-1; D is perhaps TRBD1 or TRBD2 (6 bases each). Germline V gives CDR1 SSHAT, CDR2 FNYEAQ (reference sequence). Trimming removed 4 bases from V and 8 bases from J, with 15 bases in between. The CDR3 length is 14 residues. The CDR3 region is CASSYTTGGDEQFF. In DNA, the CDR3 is TGTGCCAGCAGCTATACGACAGGCGGGGATGAGCAGTTCTTC.

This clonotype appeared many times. The CDR3 region is CASSQEALSSYNEQFF. DNA for the CDR3: TGTGCCAGCAGCCAAGAAGCCCTGAGCTCCTACAATGAGCAGTTCTTC. J is TRBJ2-1 and V is TRBV3-1; no definite D call. The CDR3 sequence is 16 residues long. The V end lost 0 bases, the J end lost 0 bases, and 9 bases lay between the germline ends. Germline-derived CDR1 and CDR2 are LGHDT and YNNKEL (reference sequence).

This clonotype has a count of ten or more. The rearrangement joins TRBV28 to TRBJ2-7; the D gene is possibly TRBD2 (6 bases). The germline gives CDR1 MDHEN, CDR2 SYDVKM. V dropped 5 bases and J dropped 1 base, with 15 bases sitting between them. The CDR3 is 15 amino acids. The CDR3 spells CASSAAGLHSYEQYF. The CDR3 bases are TGTGCCAGCAGTGCCGCGGGACTCCATTCCTACGAGCAGTACTTC.

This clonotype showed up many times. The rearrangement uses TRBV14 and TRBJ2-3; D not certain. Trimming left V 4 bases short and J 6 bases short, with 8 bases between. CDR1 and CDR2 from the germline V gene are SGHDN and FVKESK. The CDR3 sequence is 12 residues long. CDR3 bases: TGTGCCAGCAGCCTTTATGTGGATACGCAGTATTTT. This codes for CASSLYVDTQYF.